Listed below are T cell receptor beta chains from one sample, sequenced in a study of blood T cell repertoires in COVID-19. Data came from immunoSEQ multiplex PCR; TCRdb stores just in-frame clones and leaves some out. The sample consists of about 62,000 clones, more than 75% of them appearing once. The sample comprised peripheral blood. Receptor source: a woman aged 60 to 75 with acute or convalescent COVID-19. Both conserved end residues are part of each CDR3. Each record gives: J gene, V gene, clone size, D gene, CDR3 DNA, CDR3 protein. A D gene is named only where the DNA matches it firmly. Size tells how often a clone was seen (once, few, many) or the class of an expanded clone, and some rows leave it out.

J: TRBJ2-2; V: TRBV10-1; size: -; D: TRBD1; DNA: TGCGCCAGCAGTGACGGACAGGAGCAAACGAACACCGGGGAGCTGTTTTTT; CDR3: CASSDGQEQTNTGELFF
J: TRBJ1-1; V: TRBV6-2/TRBV6-3; size: -; D: -; DNA: TGTGCCAGCAGCCAGGGGCAGGGGATGCACACTGAAGCTTTCTTT; CDR3: CASSQGQGMHTEAFF
J: TRBJ2-5; V: TRBV5-1; size: -; D: TRBD2; DNA: TGCGCCAGCAGCTTGGATGGTCGGCGGGAGGAGACCCAGTACTTC; CDR3: CASSLDGRREETQYF
J: TRBJ1-5; V: TRBV27; size: -; D: -; DNA: TGTGCCAGCAGTTTTTCGCGGGACGGTCAGCCCCAGCATTTT; CDR3: CASSFSRDGQPQHF
J: TRBJ2-2; V: TRBV7-6; size: once; D: -; DNA: TGTGCCAGCAGCTTAGCGCTCGGAGGTCCTGCGAACACCGGGGAGCTGTTTTTT; CDR3: CASSLALGGPANTGELFF
J: TRBJ1-6; V: TRBV6-5; size: -; D: TRBD1; DNA: TGTGCCAGCAAGGGGGCGTTGGACCATAATTCACCCCTCCACTTT; CDR3: CASKGALDHNSPLHF
J: TRBJ2-1; V: TRBV19; size: -; D: -; DNA: TGTGCCAGTAGTGGGGCGGCCCGGGGGGAGCAGTTCTTC; CDR3: CASSGAARGEQFF
J: TRBJ1-2; V: TRBV28; size: -; D: -; DNA: TGTGCCAGCAGTTTATGGACAGCATACACCTTC; CDR3: CASSLWTAYTF
J: TRBJ1-6; V: TRBV9; size: few; D: TRBD1; DNA: TGTGCCAGCAGCGACAGGGGGACTTCACCCCTCCACTTT; CDR3: CASSDRGTSPLHF
J: TRBJ1-4; V: TRBV14; size: few; D: TRBD1; DNA: TGTGCCAGCAGCCGACGACAGGGGGCAACTAATGAAAAACTGTTTTTT; CDR3: CASSRRQGATNEKLFF
J: TRBJ2-1; V: TRBV5-4; size: -; D: -; DNA: TGTGCCAGCCGGGACTACAATGAGCAGTTCTTC; CDR3: CASRDYNEQFF
J: TRBJ2-1; V: TRBV7-9; size: -; D: TRBD1; DNA: TGTGCCAGCAGCCGGGACAGCCACAATGAGCAGTTCTTC; CDR3: CASSRDSHNEQFF
J: TRBJ1-5; V: TRBV27; size: -; D: -; DNA: TGTGCCAGCAGGGGGGGAGTCTCTCAGCCCCAGCATTTT; CDR3: CASRGGVSQPQHF
J: TRBJ1-4; V: TRBV5-1; size: -; D: -; DNA: TGCGCCAGCAGCCCGGACTATAATGAAAAACTGTTTTTT; CDR3: CASSPDYNEKLFF
J: TRBJ1-4; V: TRBV11-2; size: once; D: -; DNA: TGTGCCAGCAGCTTAGCATGGAGAGGAAAACTGTTTTTT; CDR3: CASSLAWRGKLFF
J: TRBJ1-5; V: TRBV28; size: -; D: -; DNA: TGTGCCAGCAGTTCCCTAGGGGGTCAGCCCCAGCATTTT; CDR3: CASSSLGGQPQHF
J: TRBJ1-3; V: TRBV28; size: -; D: -; DNA: TGTGCCAGCGAAGAAGGGGGGGGCCCTGGAAACACCATATATTTT; CDR3: CASEEGGGPGNTIYF
J: TRBJ1-1; V: TRBV2; size: once; D: TRBD1; DNA: TGTGCCAGCAGTCCAAGGACAGGGAACACTGAAGCTTTCTTT; CDR3: CASSPRTGNTEAFF
J: TRBJ2-5; V: TRBV5-5; size: once; D: TRBD2; DNA: TGTGCCAGCCGGAGCGGGGGGACTTCGGAGACCCAGTACTTC; CDR3: CASRSGGTSETQYF
J: TRBJ1-2; V: TRBV7-9; size: -; D: -; DNA: TGTGCCAGCAGGACAGTTCAGGATGGCTACACCTTC; CDR3: CASRTVQDGYTF
J: TRBJ1-2; V: TRBV28; size: -; D: TRBD1; DNA: TGTGCCAACCGCCCACAGGGGAACTATGGCTACACCTTC; CDR3: CANRPQGNYGYTF
J: TRBJ1-4; V: TRBV15; size: -; D: TRBD1; DNA: TGTGCCACCAGCCCACCGGGACAGCTAAATGAAAAACTGTTTTTT; CDR3: CATSPPGQLNEKLFF
J: TRBJ2-5; V: TRBV28; size: -; D: -; DNA: TGTGCCAGCAGTACGATACCCTCTCCTCGGGGGGCGCAAGAGACCCAGTACTTC; CDR3: CASSTIPSPRGAQETQYF
J: TRBJ2-1; V: TRBV2; size: -; D: TRBD2; DNA: TGTGCCAGCAGGCTAGCGGGACGAAACAATGAGCAGTTCTTC; CDR3: CASRLAGRNNEQFF
J: TRBJ2-3; V: TRBV10-3; size: -; D: -; DNA: TGTGCCATCAGTGAGAGGGGCATAAACTGGTATTTT; CDR3: CAISERGINWYF
J: TRBJ1-3; V: TRBV18; size: -; D: -; DNA: TGTGCCAGCTCACCAGTCACAGGAGCCTCTGGAAACACCATATATTTT; CDR3: CASSPVTGASGNTIYF
J: TRBJ1-2; V: TRBV24-1; size: -; D: -; DNA: TGTGCCACCAGCGGCGGGGGTGGCTACACCTTC; CDR3: CATSGGGGYTF
J: TRBJ1-4; V: TRBV11-2; size: -; D: TRBD1; DNA: TGTGCCAGCAGCCCGGGGACAGTATCGTTTGAAAAACTGTTTTTT; CDR3: CASSPGTVSFEKLFF
J: TRBJ2-3; V: TRBV15; size: few; D: TRBD2; DNA: TGTGCCACCAGCAGAGATTTGAGACTAGCGGAAGGCACAGATACGCAGTATTTT; CDR3: CATSRDLRLAEGTDTQYF
J: TRBJ1-1; V: TRBV5-1; size: -; D: -; DNA: TGCGCCAGCAGCGATTCAGGGGTTGAGGACACTGAAGCTTTCTTT; CDR3: CASSDSGVEDTEAFF
J: TRBJ1-6; V: TRBV11-2; size: once; D: TRBD1; DNA: TGTGCCAGCAGCGCCCGACAGGGGGCTCGGTCACCCCTCCACTTT; CDR3: CASSARQGARSPLHF
J: TRBJ2-5; V: TRBV6-5; size: -; D: -; DNA: TGTGCCAGCAGTTACTCGATTGCGGCGCGGGAGACCCAGTACTTC; CDR3: CASSYSIAARETQYF
J: TRBJ2-3; V: TRBV24-1; size: -; D: TRBD1; DNA: TGTGCCACCAGTGATTTGCAGGGGGCAGATACGCAGTATTTT; CDR3: CATSDLQGADTQYF
J: TRBJ2-1; V: TRBV15; size: -; D: TRBD2; DNA: TGTGCCACCAGCAGAGGAACTAGCGGGAGGGTTGTTGAGCAGTTCTTC; CDR3: CATSRGTSGRVVEQFF
J: TRBJ2-2; V: TRBV10-3; size: few; D: -; DNA: TGTGCCATCAGTGGAGAACGAACAGGATCGGGTACCGGGGAGCTGTTTTTT; CDR3: CAISGERTGSGTGELFF
J: TRBJ2-1; V: TRBV2; size: -; D: -; DNA: TGTGCCAGCAGTGAATCGGGACAAGAAATGAGCTCCTACAATGAGCAGTTCTTC; CDR3: CASSESGQEMSSYNEQFF
J: TRBJ2-3; V: TRBV7-2; size: -; D: -; DNA: TGTGCCAGCAGCCTTGACAGGTGGAGCACAGATACGCAGTATTTT; CDR3: CASSLDRWSTDTQYF
J: TRBJ1-5; V: TRBV11-2; size: -; D: TRBD1; DNA: TGTGCCAGCAGCGTGGGACAGGGGGATTATCAGCCCCAGCATTTT; CDR3: CASSVGQGDYQPQHF
J: TRBJ2-5; V: TRBV4-2; size: -; D: TRBD1; DNA: TGTGCCAGCAGCCAAGACCCTCCGGGACAGCAAGAGACCCAGTACTTC; CDR3: CASSQDPPGQQETQYF
J: TRBJ1-2; V: TRBV16; size: -; D: -; DNA: TGTGCCAGCAGCCGACGGCAGGATAACTATGGCTACACCTTC; CDR3: CASSRRQDNYGYTF
J: TRBJ2-5; V: TRBV6-1; size: -; D: -; DNA: TGTGCCAGCAGTGAACCTGGGGCCCCGGGACATGAGGAGACCCAGTACTTC; CDR3: CASSEPGAPGHEETQYF
J: TRBJ1-2; V: TRBV10-3; size: -; D: -; DNA: TGTGCCATCAGGGAACAGGGAATCTATGGCTACACCTTC; CDR3: CAIREQGIYGYTF
J: TRBJ2-5; V: TRBV2; size: -; D: TRBD2; DNA: TGTGCCAGCAGTGAAGATGGCGGGAGGTTAGAGACCCAGTACTTC; CDR3: CASSEDGGRLETQYF
J: TRBJ2-3; V: TRBV2; size: -; D: -; DNA: TGTGCCAGCAGTTTGCCCTTCACCGGGGGAGATACGCAGTATTTT; CDR3: CASSLPFTGGDTQYF
J: TRBJ1-6; V: TRBV7-2; size: -; D: TRBD1; DNA: TGTGCCAGCAGCCCAGGGGGTAGGGGCAATTCACCCCTCCACTTT; CDR3: CASSPGGRGNSPLHF
J: TRBJ1-1; V: TRBV3-1/TRBV3-2; size: -; D: TRBD1; DNA: TGTGCCAGCACCAAACAGGGGGCAGGCACTGAAGCTTTCTTT; CDR3: CASTKQGAGTEAFF
J: TRBJ1-6; V: TRBV7-9; size: few; D: TRBD1; DNA: TGTGCCAGCAGCACGGGGACAGGCAGTAATTCACCCCTCCACTTT; CDR3: CASSTGTGSNSPLHF
J: TRBJ1-2; V: TRBV27; size: -; D: -; DNA: TGTGCCAGCAGTCTTGACAGCACCTATGGCTACACCTTC; CDR3: CASSLDSTYGYTF
J: TRBJ1-2; V: TRBV19; size: -; D: TRBD1; DNA: TGTGCCAGTAGTGACACCGGGACAGGGGACTATGGCTACACCTTC; CDR3: CASSDTGTGDYGYTF